The TCR beta chain described here comes from a study of cytomegalovirus exposure and HLA in healthy donors. Study details: Among the 350 to 400 donors who were genotyped, 70% to 90% fell in the genetic ancestry cluster that is associated with self-reported Caucasian donors.

The PCR employed 60 Vbeta primers together with 13 Jbeta primers. The table came from immunoSEQ multiplex PCR; TCRdb's copy has only in-frame clones and leaves some out. The data show roughly 100,000 clones, over 9.5% seen once. This clone has only a few counts. Its antigen is currently unknown. The V gene end was trimmed by 8 bases and the J gene end by 6 bases; junction bases not matched to a gene: 10. The CDR3 is 15 residues long. Germline values: CDR1 MDHEN, CDR2 SYDVKM. General study results and limits: Per a prior analysis, the majority of TCR beta V segments were productive roughly 87% or roughly 30% of the time. Later work found most CMV-associated TCR beta chains apparently HLA-restricted. It has been reported that TCR beta sequences accurately predicted the HLA-A and HLA-B alleles of most subjects.

The gene calls are TRBV28 and TRBJ2-1, with TRBD2 matching over 10 bases. What was sequenced was PBMCs. The sequence came from a man aged 40-50 years in good health and CMV-seropositive. This CDR3 is CASRTPGLAFNEQFF. The CDR3 nucleotides are TGTGCCAGCCGAACCCCGGGACTAGCGTTCAATGAGCAGTTCTTC.